One and the same sample provided the 5 T cell receptor beta chains below, sequenced in a study of T cell responses to AZD1222 COVID-19 vaccine. Libraries were prepared by immunoSEQ multiplex PCR; TCRdb keeps only in-frame clonotypes and omits some of them. This table has around 130,000 clones, approximately 86% appearing once. This specimen was peripheral blood, taken on day 0 of AZD1222 vaccination. These receptors were obtained from an adult in good health.

Notes on this clone: The CDR3 ends on some other residue instead of the conserved phenylalanine or tryptophan, so this is likely a read error. The DNA is omitted, as the CDR3 cannot be located on it reliably, and the CDR3 follows TCRdb's listing. The chain has TRBV27 and TRBJ1-2. The CDR3 extends over 10 residues, inclusive of both ends. Germline loops: CDR1 MNHEY, CDR2 SMNVEV (reference sequence). CDR3 region: CASSPIPYQV.

V gene TRBV28 combines with J gene TRBJ1-4, with 9 bases aligning to TRBD1. The CDR3 has 14 amino acids. V shed 5 bases, J shed 8 bases, and the junction held 6 bases outside the gene matches. Germline loops: CDR1 MDHEN, CDR2 SYDVKM. CDR3 amino acids: CASSPGQGDEKLFF. The CDR3 bases are TGTGCCAGCAGTCCGGGACAGGGCGACGAAAAACTGTTTTTT.

The chain employs TRBV18 and TRBJ2-1; 11 bases line up with TRBD2. The CDR3 consists of 17 residues. Germline loops: CDR1 KGHSH, CDR2 LQKENI. V trimming: 0 bases; J trimming: 8 bases; junction bases outside the gene matches: 9. The CDR3 sequence: CASSPPSGRVRMDEQFF. CDR3 DNA: TGTGCCAGCTCACCACCTAGCGGGAGGGTGCGCATGGATGAGCAGTTCTTC.

This clone has more than one count but fewer than ten. The chain combines TRBV5-1 with TRBJ2-3, with D unresolved. Germline assignment: CDR1 SGHRS and CDR2 YFSETQ. The CDR3 is 14 residues long. The ends were cut back, 4 bases at V and 0 bases at J, with 9 bases in the middle. The CDR3 protein is CASSGLLSTDTQYF. The CDR3 DNA reads TGCGCCAGCAGCGGGCTCCTCAGCACAGATACGCAGTATTTT.

The chain uses TRBV28 and TRBJ2-7; D is possibly TRBD2 (6 bases). The CDR3 is 16 residues long. Germline V lookup: CDR1 MDHEN, CDR2 SYDVKM. V lost 3 bases to trimming and J lost 0 bases, with 15 bases between them. This chain's CDR3 is CASSLYGLANSYEQYF. CDR3 in DNA: TGTGCCAGCAGTTTGTACGGGCTAGCGAACTCCTACGAGCAGTACTTC.